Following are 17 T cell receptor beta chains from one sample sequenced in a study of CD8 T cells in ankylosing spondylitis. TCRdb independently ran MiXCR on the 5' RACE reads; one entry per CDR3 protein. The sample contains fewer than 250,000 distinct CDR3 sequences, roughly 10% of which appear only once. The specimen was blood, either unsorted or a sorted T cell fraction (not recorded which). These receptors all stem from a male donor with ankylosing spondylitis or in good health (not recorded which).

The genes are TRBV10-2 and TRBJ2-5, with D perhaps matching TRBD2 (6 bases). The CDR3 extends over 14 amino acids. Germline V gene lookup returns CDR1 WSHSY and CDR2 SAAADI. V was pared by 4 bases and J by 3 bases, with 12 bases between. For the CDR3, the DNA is TGCGCCAGCAGTGGGGTGGGACTGAAAGAGACCCAGTACTTC. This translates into CASSGVGLKETQYF.

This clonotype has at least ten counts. The CDR3 nucleotides are TGTGCCAGCATAGGGCAGGGAGAAGGGTACAATGAGCAGTTCTTC. It yields the protein CASIGQGEGYNEQFF. The chain recombines TRBV13 with TRBJ2-1, with D perhaps given as TRBD1 or TRBD2 (5 bases each). The germline V gene encodes CDR1 PRHDT and CDR2 FYEKMQ (reference sequence). Trimming took off 7 bases at V and 4 bases at J, with 17 bases between the two ends. The CDR3 is 15 residues long.

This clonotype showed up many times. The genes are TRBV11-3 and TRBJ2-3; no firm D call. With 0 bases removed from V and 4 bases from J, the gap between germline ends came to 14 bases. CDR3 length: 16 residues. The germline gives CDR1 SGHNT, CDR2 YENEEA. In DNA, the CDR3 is TGTGCCAGCAGCTTAGATCGTGGTAGGGTGGCAGATACGCAGTATTTT. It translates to CASSLDRGRVADTQYF.

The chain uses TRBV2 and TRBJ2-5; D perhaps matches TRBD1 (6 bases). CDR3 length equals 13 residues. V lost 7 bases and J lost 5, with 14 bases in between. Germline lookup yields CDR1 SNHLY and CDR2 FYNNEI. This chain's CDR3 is CASTRQEVETQYF. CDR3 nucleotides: TGTGCCAGCACCCGACAGGAGGTGGAGACCCAGTACTTC.

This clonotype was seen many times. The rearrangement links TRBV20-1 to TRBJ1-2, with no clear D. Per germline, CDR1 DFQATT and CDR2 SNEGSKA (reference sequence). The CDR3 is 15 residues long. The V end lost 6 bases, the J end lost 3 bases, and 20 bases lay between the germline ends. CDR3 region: CSAYPGLTGDYGYTF. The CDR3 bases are TGCAGTGCCTACCCCGGACTGACTGGCGACTATGGCTACACCTTC.

CDR3 bases: TGCAGTGCTAGAGATCTGGATTCTAGCACAGATACGCAGTATTTT. As protein: CSARDLDSSTDTQYF. The V call is TRBV20-1, the J call TRBJ2-3; D is ambiguous. The CDR3 has 15 amino acids. V was trimmed by 0 bases and J by 0 bases, leaving 10 bases between them. The germline V gene encodes CDR1 DFQATT and CDR2 SNEGSKA (reference sequence).

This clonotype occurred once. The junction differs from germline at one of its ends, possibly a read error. This CDR3 reads CASSLEIVGQEKIQYF. In DNA, the CDR3 is TGTGCCAGCAGCTTGGAAATCGTGGGACAGGAAAAAATTCAGTACTTC. V gene TRBV5-4 combines with J gene TRBJ2-4, with 8 nucleotides matching TRBD1. CDR1 and CDR2 (germline): SGHNT, YYREEE (reference sequence). The CDR3 sequence is 16 residues long.

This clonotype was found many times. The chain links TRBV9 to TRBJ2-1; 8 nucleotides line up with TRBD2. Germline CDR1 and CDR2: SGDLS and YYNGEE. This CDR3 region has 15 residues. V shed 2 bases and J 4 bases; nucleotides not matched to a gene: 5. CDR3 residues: CASSVGRGGYNEQFF. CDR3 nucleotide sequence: TGTGCCAGCAGCGTCGGCCGGGGGGGTTACAATGAGCAGTTCTTC.

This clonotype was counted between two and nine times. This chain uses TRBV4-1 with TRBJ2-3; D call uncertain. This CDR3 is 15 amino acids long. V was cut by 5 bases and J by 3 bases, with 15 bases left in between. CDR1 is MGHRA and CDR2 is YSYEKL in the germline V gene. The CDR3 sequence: CASSAAVRATDTQYF. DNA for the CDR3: TGCGCCAGCAGCGCCGCCGTTCGGGCTACAGATACGCAGTATTTT.

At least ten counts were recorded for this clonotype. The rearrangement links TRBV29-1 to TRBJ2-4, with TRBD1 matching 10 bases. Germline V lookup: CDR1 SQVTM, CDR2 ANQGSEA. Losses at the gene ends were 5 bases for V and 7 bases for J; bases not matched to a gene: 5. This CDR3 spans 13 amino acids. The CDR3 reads CSVIRDRGNIQYF. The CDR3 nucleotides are TGCAGCGTTATCCGGGACAGGGGTAACATTCAGTACTTC.

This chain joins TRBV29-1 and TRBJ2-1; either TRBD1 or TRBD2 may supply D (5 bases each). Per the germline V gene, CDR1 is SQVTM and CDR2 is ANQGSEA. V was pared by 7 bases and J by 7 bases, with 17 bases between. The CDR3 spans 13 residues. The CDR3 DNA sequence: TGCAGCGCTGGGGGACGGTACTTAAATGAGCAGTTCTTC. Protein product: CSAGGRYLNEQFF.

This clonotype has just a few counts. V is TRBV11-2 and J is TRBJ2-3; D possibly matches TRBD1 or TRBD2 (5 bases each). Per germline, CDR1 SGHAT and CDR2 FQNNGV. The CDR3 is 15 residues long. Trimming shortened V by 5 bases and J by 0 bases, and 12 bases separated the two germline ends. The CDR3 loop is CASSPGLLSTDTQYF. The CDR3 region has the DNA TGTGCCAGCAGCCCGGGGCTGTTAAGCACAGATACGCAGTATTTT.

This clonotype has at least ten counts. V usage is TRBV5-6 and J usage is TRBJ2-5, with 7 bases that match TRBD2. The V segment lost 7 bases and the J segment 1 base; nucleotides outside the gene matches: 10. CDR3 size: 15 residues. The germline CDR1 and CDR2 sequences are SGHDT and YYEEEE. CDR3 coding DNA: TGTGCCAGCGGAAGAACCAGCGGGGTCCAAGAGACCCAGTACTTC. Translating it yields CASGRTSGVQETQYF.

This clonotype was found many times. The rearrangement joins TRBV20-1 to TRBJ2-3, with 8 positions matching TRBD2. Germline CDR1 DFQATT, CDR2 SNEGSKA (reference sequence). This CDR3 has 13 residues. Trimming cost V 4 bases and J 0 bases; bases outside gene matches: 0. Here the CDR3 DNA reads TGCAGTGCTACTAGCGGGAGCACAGATACGCAGTATTTT. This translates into CSATSGSTDTQYF.

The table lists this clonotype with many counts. CDR3 bases: TGTGCCAGCAGCTTCGGTGGGGAAAGGGATACGCAGTATTTT. The encoded protein is CASSFGGERDTQYF. The V gene is TRBV5-6, the J gene TRBJ2-3; D is unclear. V was pared by 2 bases and J by 6 bases, with 13 bases between. This CDR3 contains 14 residues. Germline V gene sequence: CDR1 SGHDT, CDR2 YYEEEE.

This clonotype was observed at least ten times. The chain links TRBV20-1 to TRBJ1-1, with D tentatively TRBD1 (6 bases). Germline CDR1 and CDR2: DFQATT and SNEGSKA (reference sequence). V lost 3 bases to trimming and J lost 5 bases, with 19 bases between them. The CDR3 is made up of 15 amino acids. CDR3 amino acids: CSASGGGRGGTEAFF. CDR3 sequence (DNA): TGCAGTGCTAGCGGAGGGGGAAGGGGAGGAACTGAAGCTTTCTTT.

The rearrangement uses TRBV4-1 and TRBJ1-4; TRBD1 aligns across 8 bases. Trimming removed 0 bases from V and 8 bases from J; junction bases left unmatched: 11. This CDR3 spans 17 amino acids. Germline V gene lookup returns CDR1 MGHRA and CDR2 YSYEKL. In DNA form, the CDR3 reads TGCGCCAGCAGCCAAGATTCACAGGGGGAAATTTACGAAAAACTGTTTTTT. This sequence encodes CASSQDSQGEIYEKLFF.